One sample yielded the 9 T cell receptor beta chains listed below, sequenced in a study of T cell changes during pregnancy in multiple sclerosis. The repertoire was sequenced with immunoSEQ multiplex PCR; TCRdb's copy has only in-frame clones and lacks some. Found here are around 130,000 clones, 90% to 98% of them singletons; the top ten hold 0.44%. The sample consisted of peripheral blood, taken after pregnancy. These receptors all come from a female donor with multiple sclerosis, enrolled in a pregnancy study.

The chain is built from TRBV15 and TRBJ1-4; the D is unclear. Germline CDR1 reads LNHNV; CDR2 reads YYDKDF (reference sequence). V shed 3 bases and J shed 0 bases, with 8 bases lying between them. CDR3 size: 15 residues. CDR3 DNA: TGTGCCACCAGCAGCCCAGGCACAACTAATGAAAAACTGTTTTTT. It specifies CATSSPGTTNEKLFF.

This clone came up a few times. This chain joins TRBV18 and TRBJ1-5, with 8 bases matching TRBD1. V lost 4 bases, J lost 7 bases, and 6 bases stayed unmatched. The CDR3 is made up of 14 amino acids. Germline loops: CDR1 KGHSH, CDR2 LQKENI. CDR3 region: CASSLDRGDQPQHF. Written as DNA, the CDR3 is TGTGCCAGCTCACTAGACAGGGGCGACCAGCCCCAGCATTTT.

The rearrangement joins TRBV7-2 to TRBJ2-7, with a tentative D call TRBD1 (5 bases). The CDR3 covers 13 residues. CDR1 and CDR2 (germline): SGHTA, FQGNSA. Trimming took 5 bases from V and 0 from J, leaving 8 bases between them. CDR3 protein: CASSPGFSYEQYF. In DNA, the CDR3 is TGTGCCAGCAGCCCAGGGTTCTCCTACGAGCAGTACTTC.

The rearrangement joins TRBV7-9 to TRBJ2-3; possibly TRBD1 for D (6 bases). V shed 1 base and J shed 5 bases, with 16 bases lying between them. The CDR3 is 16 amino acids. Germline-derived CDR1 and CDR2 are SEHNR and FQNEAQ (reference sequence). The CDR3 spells CASSLVSFPGEDTQYF. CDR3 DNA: TGTGCCAGCAGCTTAGTGTCTTTCCCAGGGGAAGATACGCAGTATTTT.

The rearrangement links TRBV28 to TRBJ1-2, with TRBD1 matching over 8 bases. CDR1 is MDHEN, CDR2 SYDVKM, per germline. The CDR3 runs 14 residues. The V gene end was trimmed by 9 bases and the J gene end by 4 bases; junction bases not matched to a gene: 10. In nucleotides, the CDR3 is TGTGCCAGTGCGGCAGGGGGCATCGGCTATGGCTACACCTTC. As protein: CASAAGGIGYGYTF.

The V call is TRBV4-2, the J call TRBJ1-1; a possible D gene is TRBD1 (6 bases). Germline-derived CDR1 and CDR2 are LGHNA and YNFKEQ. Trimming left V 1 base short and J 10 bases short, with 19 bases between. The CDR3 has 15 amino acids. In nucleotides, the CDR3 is TGTGCCAGCAGCCAAGTACCAGCCGGGTTGGGGGCAGCTTTCTTT. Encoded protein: CASSQVPAGLGAAFF.

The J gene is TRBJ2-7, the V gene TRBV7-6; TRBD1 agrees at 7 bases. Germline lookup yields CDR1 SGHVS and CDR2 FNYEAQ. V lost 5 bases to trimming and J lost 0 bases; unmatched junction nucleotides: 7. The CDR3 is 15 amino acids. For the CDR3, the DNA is TGTGCCAGCAGCGCCGGGACAGTCCCCTCCTACGAGCAGTACTTC. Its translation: CASSAGTVPSYEQYF.

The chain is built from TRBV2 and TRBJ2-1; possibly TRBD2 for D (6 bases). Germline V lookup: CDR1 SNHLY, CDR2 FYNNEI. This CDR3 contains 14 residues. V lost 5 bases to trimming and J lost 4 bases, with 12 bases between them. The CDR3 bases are TGTGCCAGCAGTTTTCGGGACTTATACAATGAGCAGTTCTTC. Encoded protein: CASSFRDLYNEQFF.

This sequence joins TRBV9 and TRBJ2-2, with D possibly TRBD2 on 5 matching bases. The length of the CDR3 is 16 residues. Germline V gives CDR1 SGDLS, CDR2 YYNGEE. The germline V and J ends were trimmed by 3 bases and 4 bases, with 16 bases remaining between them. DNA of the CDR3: TGTGCCAGCAGCGACTACCCACGGGGTCTCACCGGGGAGCTGTTTTTT. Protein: CASSDYPRGLTGELFF.